The subject of this entry is one TCR beta chain. This clone occurred once. Its target antigen remains unknown. It has no much larger one-base neighbor in the sample; base qualities were not kept. There are 13 amino acids in the CDR3, from cysteine to phenylalanine inclusive. Here the CDR3 DNA is all that survives: 39 bases in frame from base 1. According to the germline V gene (reference sequence), CDR1 reads GTSNPN and CDR2 reads SVGIG. Trimmed from V: 2 bases; trimmed from J: 4 bases; junction bases lacking a gene match: 1. This record comes from a study of CD8+ T cells in alopecia areata (dated by TCRdb to the late 2010s). About the full investigation: To study T cell clonal expansion in alopecia areata, the researchers applied high-throughput TCRbeta sequencing to both the C3H/HeJ mouse model and human patients. TCRbeta CDR3 regions were amplified by immunoSEQ multiplex PCR using 35 Vbeta forward and 13 Jbeta reverse primers. RNA came from the PAXgene miRNA kit for fixed scalp, the miRNeasy kit for PBMCs, and the RNeasy kit for mouse skin. Scalp clonality was compared among normal scalp (n=4), patchy alopecia areata scalp (n=8), and alopecia totalis/universalis scalp (n=8). On the human side, TCRbeta sequencing was run on scalp tissue and on sorted CD4+ and CD8+ peripheral blood T cells from healthy controls and from alopecia areata patients with either patchy or totalis/universalis disease.

Libraries were built with the immunoSEQ multiplex PCR assay. RNA was extracted from all samples and reverse transcribed into cDNA, which served as template for TCR sequencing. First-strand cDNA was synthesized using SuperScript III with a 2:1 mix of oligo-dT and random hexamers. A synthetic immune receptor repertoire was used to measure amplification bias, and any remaining bias was corrected computationally. The authors' pipeline ran thus. Raw reads were preprocessed to remove errors, and CDR3 was defined by IMGT conventions from the conserved cysteine to phenylalanine. Clonality was computed as 1 minus the Shannon entropy, with the entropy normalized by log2 of the number of productive unique TCRs. Whether scalp clones were CD4 or CD8 was inferred by matching scalp TCRbeta sequences against CD4 and CD8 repertoires sorted from blood. TCRdb holds this immuneACCESS table with in-frame rearrangements only. Some clones are missing; in checked studies, unresolved V genes explain under half, and the rest has no known cause. V, J and clone size were drawn from that table, and D and trimming were deduced from the DNA. The sample table lists some 110,000 clones, roughly 68% of them with a count of one. Of the sample, approximately 2.6% falls within the top ten clones.

The research as a whole found: Compared with normal scalp, lesional scalp had higher clonality and more expanded CD8+ clones, particularly in alopecia totalis/universalis, a pattern that suggests antigenic drive. Resident alphabeta T cells in normal human skin are also sequenced, complicating scalp TCR repertoire analysis, unlike mouse skin dominated by gammadelta T cells. Shared TCR sequences between patients were less evident than in mice, which may be partly attributable to HLA diversity in the patient population.

PBMCs were separated by density centrifugation and stained for CD3, CD4 and CD8, after which CD4+ and CD8+ T cells were sorted on a FACSAria. Scalp biopsies and blood samples were obtained from unaffected controls. The sequence links TRBV30 to TRBJ2-5; a stretch of 10 junction bases matches TRBD2. The sequenced material came from CD4+ T cells sorted from blood. The sequence came from a human donor in good health. The CDR3 region reads CAWSWTSGETQYF. The nucleotide sequence is given as TGTGCCTGGAGTTGGACTAGCGGAGAGACCCAGTACTTC.